The 5 T cell receptor beta chains presented below share a single source sample, sequenced in a study of OX40 agonist ivuxolimab in advanced cancers. The protocol was immunoSEQ multiplex PCR, while the TCRdb copy is restricted to in-frame clones and leaves out a portion. The profile shows about 19,000 clones, roughly nine tenths of them singletons. This material consisted of CD4+ or CD8+ T cells sorted from blood, taken in a trial of the OX40 agonist ivuxolimab. The receptors originated from an adult with an advanced solid tumor such as melanoma, head and neck, liver or kidney cancer.

The CDR3 region has the DNA TGTGCCAGCAGCCTTTACGGGAGCACCGGGGAGCTGTTTTTT. Protein: CASSLYGSTGELFF. The rearrangement uses TRBV7-9 and TRBJ2-2; D possibly corresponds to TRBD2 (6 bases). CDR1 is SEHNR, CDR2 FQNEAQ, per germline (reference sequence). Trimming removed 5 bases at V and 4 bases at J, with 11 bases between. The CDR3 consists of 14 residues.

The J gene is TRBJ2-1, the V gene TRBV7-8, with TRBD2 matching 9 bases. This CDR3 is 16 amino acids long. Trimming took 7 bases from V and 5 from J; bases not matched to a gene: 12. From germline, CDR1 is SGHVS and CDR2 FQNEAQ. CDR3 in amino acids: CASTPLVRLADNEQFF. CDR3 DNA: TGTGCCAGCACCCCCTTAGTGCGACTAGCGGACAATGAGCAGTTCTTC.

The CDR3 reads CASSLGVRGPGANEQFF. In DNA form, the CDR3 reads TGTGCCAGCAGCTTAGGGGTCAGGGGCCCTGGGGCCAATGAGCAGTTCTTC. V gene TRBV7-9 combines with J gene TRBJ2-1; maybe TRBD1 (6 bases). This CDR3 region has 17 residues. The V gene lost 1 base and the J gene lost 6 bases, with 19 bases spanning the gap. Germline assignment: CDR1 SEHNR and CDR2 FQNEAQ (reference sequence).

This chain connects TRBV7-9 to TRBJ2-5; D gene unclear. The last part of the DNA fits TRBJ2-7 better; the J call may be wrong. The germline V gene has CDR1 SEHNR and CDR2 FQNEAQ (reference sequence). CDR3 length: 16 amino acids. The CDR3 protein is CASSPPKGFLGYEQYF. CDR3 bases: TGTGCCAGCAGCCCACCAAAGGGCTTTTTGGGGTACGAGCAGTACTTC.

The chain carries TRBV30 and TRBJ2-2; D is unresolved. Germline CDR1 reads GTSNPN; CDR2 reads SVGIG (reference sequence). V lost 2 bases to trimming and J lost 5 bases, with 6 bases between them. This CDR3 region has 12 residues. The CDR3 is CAWSIPTGELFF. As DNA, the CDR3 is TGTGCCTGGAGTATCCCAACCGGGGAGCTGTTTTTT.